This T cell receptor (beta chain) came from a study of blood T cell repertoires in COVID-19. TCRdb's table, derived via immunoSEQ multiplex PCR, lists solely in-frame clones and lacks some. Of over 400,000 clones listed, 86% were seen once; the top ten hold more than 1.4%. V was cut by 1 base and J by 12 bases, with 10 bases left in between. Germline assignment: CDR1 MDHEN and CDR2 SYDVKM. CDR3 length: 12 amino acids. This chain connects TRBV28 to TRBJ2-1, with D perhaps matching TRBD1 (5 bases). This clonotype was sampled from a woman aged 25 to 45 with active or convalescent COVID-19. Sequenced input: peripheral blood. The CDR3: CASSLLQGLQFF. The CDR3 DNA reads TGTGCCAGCAGTTTATTGCAGGGATTGCAGTTCTTC.